The 27 T cell receptor beta chains in this list originate from one sample, sequenced in a study of a mutant IDH1 vaccine in newly diagnosed glioma. Here immunoSEQ multiplex PCR was the method, and the copy in TCRdb shows in-frame clones only, minus some. Of fewer than 70,000 clones listed, 75% to 90% are singletons. Their antigens are not known. Time point of the sample: week 11, during vaccination. With topical imiquimod, each dose of the vaccine consisted of 300 ug of mutant IDH1 20-mer peptide. The specimen was PBMCs, collected from a glioma patient whose treatment included an IDH1 peptide vaccine. These receptors originate from a man aged 40-55 years with glioma.

The chain joins TRBV19 to TRBJ1-6; D not certain. The CDR3 spans 14 residues. The germline gives CDR1 LNHDA, CDR2 SQIVND (reference sequence). V lost 1 base to trimming and J lost 7 bases, with 8 bases between them. Written as DNA, the CDR3 is TGTGCCAGTAGTATAGCCTCCCGAAATTCACCCCTCCACTTT. It encodes CASSIASRNSPLHF.

The rearrangement links TRBV6-5 to TRBJ2-3; 7 bases are a match to TRBD1. Trimming took 6 bases from V and 6 from J; bases not matched to a gene: 12. The CDR3 runs to 15 residues. Germline V gene data show CDR1 as MNHEY and CDR2 as SVGAGI. The CDR3 is CASSPGWDRWDTQYF. CDR3 nucleotide sequence: TGTGCCAGCAGCCCGGGGTGGGACAGATGGGATACGCAGTATTTT.

The V call is TRBV6-1, the J call TRBJ2-7; D is uncertain. The V and J ends lost 2 bases and 1 base respectively, with 12 bases between them. CDR3 length: 15 residues. CDR1 is MNHNS and CDR2 is SASEGT in the germline V gene. The CDR3 DNA reads as TGTGCCAGCAGTGAACTGGGCACCGAGTCCTACGAGCAGTACGTC. Translation: CASSELGTESYEQYV.

The rearrangement joins TRBV6-5 to TRBJ2-3; 7 bases line up with TRBD1. Looked up from germline, CDR1 is MNHEY and CDR2 is SVGAGI. Unmatched junction bases numbered 5, after V lost 5 bases and J lost 0 bases. The CDR3 loop spans 15 amino acids. The CDR3 loop is CASSLQQGSTDTQYF. The CDR3 nucleotides read TGTGCCAGCAGTCTCCAACAGGGGAGCACAGATACGCAGTATTTT.

The rearrangement uses TRBV10-3 and TRBJ2-1; D is tentatively TRBD1 or TRBD2 (5 bases each). This CDR3 is 12 amino acids long. The V gene lost 11 bases and the J gene lost 7 bases, with 15 bases spanning the gap. The germline CDR1 and CDR2 sequences are ENHRY and SYGVKD. CDR3 sequence reads: CAASPQGNEQFF. In nucleotides, the CDR3 is TGTGCCGCTAGCCCCCAGGGAAATGAGCAGTTCTTC.

This clone has more than one count but fewer than ten. The chain has TRBV7-3 and TRBJ1-1, with D possibly being TRBD1 (6 bases). The V gene lost 1 base and the J gene lost 2 bases, with 11 bases spanning the gap. This CDR3 is 15 amino acids long. Germline lookup yields CDR1 SGHTA and CDR2 FQGTGA. CDR3 residues: CASSLMGRGNTEAFF. The CDR3 bases are TGTGCCAGCAGCTTAATGGGCAGGGGAAACACTGAAGCTTTCTTT.

The chain carries TRBV28 and TRBJ2-1, with 9 bases fitting TRBD2. V dropped 2 bases and J dropped 2; count of bases not matched to a gene: 4. Germline lookup yields CDR1 MDHEN and CDR2 SYDVKM. The length of the CDR3 is 16 residues. In nucleotides, the CDR3 is TGTGCCAGCAGTTTAGCGGCGGGGGGGGCCTACAATGAGCAGTTCTTC. Translated: CASSLAAGGAYNEQFF.

This chain uses TRBV2 with TRBJ1-1, with D uncertain. This CDR3 comprises 13 residues. Trimming cost V 6 bases and J 0 bases, with 8 bases left between them. Germline V gene data show CDR1 as SNHLY and CDR2 as FYNNEI. The CDR3 loop reads CASREHLNTEAFF. The CDR3 DNA sequence: TGTGCCAGCAGGGAACACCTGAACACTGAAGCTTTCTTT.

The chain is built from TRBV30 and TRBJ2-7; weak D call: TRBD1 (6 bases). Trimming stripped 1 base from V and 2 bases from J, with 9 bases between. Germline CDR1 is GTSNPN and CDR2 is SVGIG (reference sequence). CDR3 size: 13 residues. In DNA form, the CDR3 reads TGTGCCTGGAGTGGGGCAGGGGCCTACGAGCAGTACGTC. The encoded protein is CAWSGAGAYEQYV.

CDR3 DNA sequence: TGTGCCAGCAGTTTAGAGGGTCAGGGGTACCAAGAGACCCAGTACTTC. Translating it yields CASSLEGQGYQETQYF. The chain recombines TRBV28 with TRBJ2-5; possible D gene TRBD1, 6 bases. This CDR3 region has 16 residues. Trimming took off 2 bases at V and 0 bases at J, with 13 bases between the two ends. Germline CDR1 is MDHEN and CDR2 is SYDVKM.

The V call is TRBV7-2, the J call TRBJ2-1, with no clear D. Trimming pared 3 bases from V and 6 bases from J, leaving 3 bases between. CDR3 length equals 11 residues. Germline CDR1 reads SGHTA; CDR2 reads FQGNSA. As DNA, the CDR3 is TGTGCCAGCAGCTTCACCAATGAGCAGTTCTTC. Amino acids: CASSFTNEQFF.

The chain carries TRBV9 and TRBJ2-3; TRBD2 matches 15 bases. The V gene end was trimmed by 3 bases and the J gene end by 4 bases; junction bases not matched to a gene: 3. The CDR3 extends over 16 amino acids. Germline V gene sequence: CDR1 SGDLS, CDR2 YYNGEE. CDR3 DNA sequence: TGTGCCAGCAGCGCGGGACTAGCGGGAGGATCAGATACGCAGTATTTT. Translating it yields CASSAGLAGGSDTQYF.

Only one count was recorded for this clone. J is TRBJ2-5 and V is TRBV7-6, with 14 bases lining up with TRBD2. The CDR3 contains 17 residues. The junction had 4 bases not matched to a gene; V was cut back by 2 bases and J by 2 bases. Looked up from germline, CDR1 is SGHVS and CDR2 is FNYEAQ. The CDR3 reads CASSLTGLAGGQETQYF. The CDR3 DNA is TGTGCCAGCAGCTTAACTGGACTAGCGGGGGGACAAGAGACCCAGTACTTC.

V gene TRBV6-5 combines with J gene TRBJ1-2, with a tentative D call TRBD1 (5 bases). The ends were cut back, 0 bases at V and 7 bases at J, with 9 bases in the middle. Per germline, CDR1 MNHEY and CDR2 SVGAGI. The CDR3 extends over 13 amino acids. Here the CDR3 reads CASSYSTDFGYTF. CDR3 DNA sequence: TGTGCCAGCAGTTACTCGACAGATTTTGGCTACACCTTC.

The chain carries TRBV7-6 and TRBJ2-1, with D possibly TRBD1 on 5 matching bases. Germline V gene data show CDR1 as SGHVS and CDR2 as FNYEAQ. The length of the CDR3 is 15 residues. Trimming cost V 2 bases and J 2 bases, with 10 bases left between them. The CDR3 loop is CASSLRAGTYNEQFF. Written as DNA, the CDR3 is TGTGCCAGCAGCTTACGGGCAGGGACCTACAATGAGCAGTTCTTC. The full variable domain, rest sourced from reference TRBV7-6 and TRBJ2-1, is GAGVSQSPRYKVTKRGQDVALRCDPISGHVSLYWYRQALGQGPEFLTYFNYEAQQDKSGLPNDRFSAERPEGSISTLTIQRTEQRDSAMYRCASSLRAGTYNEQFFGPGTRLTVL.

The chain employs TRBV7-2 and TRBJ1-5; D not resolved. This CDR3 has 16 residues. Trimming removed 4 bases from V and 0 bases from J, with 13 bases in between. Germline CDR1 SGHTA, CDR2 FQGNSA. DNA for the CDR3: TGTGCCAGCAGCTCCTTTAGCCTTTATAGCAATCAGCCCCAGCATTTT. Translation gives CASSSFSLYSNQPQHF.

The genes are TRBV19 and TRBJ1-1; D is perhaps TRBD1 (6 bases). There are 14 residues in the CDR3. Trimming shortened V by 3 bases and J by 1 base, and 9 bases separated the two germline ends. Germline CDR1 and CDR2: LNHDA and SQIVND (reference sequence). CDR3 sequence: CASSMLTGNTEAFF. CDR3 DNA sequence: TGTGCCAGTAGTATGTTGACAGGGAACACTGAAGCTTTCTTT.

This chain connects TRBV6-5 to TRBJ2-1, with D tentatively TRBD1 (5 bases). V was shortened by 5 bases and J by 14 bases, with 16 bases between the two germline ends. The CDR3 length is 12 residues. Germline CDR1 reads MNHEY; CDR2 reads SVGAGI. For the CDR3, the DNA is TGTGCCAGCAGTACAAGGCGCAGGGAAGAGTTCTTC. This codes for CASSTRRREEFF.

The rearrangement joins TRBV28 to TRBJ1-5; D ambiguous. Germline lookup yields CDR1 MDHEN and CDR2 SYDVKM. The length of the CDR3 is 15 residues. The ends were cut back, 0 bases at V and 1 base at J, with 7 bases in the middle. The CDR3 sequence is CASSLWRGSNQPQHF. In DNA form, the CDR3 reads TGTGCCAGCAGTTTATGGCGGGGAAGCAATCAGCCCCAGCATTTT.

This rearrangement joins TRBV19 to TRBJ1-2, with 10 bases aligning to TRBD1. Germline CDR1 and CDR2: LNHDA and SQIVND (reference sequence). The CDR3 has 15 residues. Trimming at V came to 1 base and at J to 2 bases, leaving 1 base not matched to a gene. CDR3 protein: CASSIVGQGNYGYTF. The CDR3 nucleotides read TGTGCCAGTAGTATAGTGGGACAGGGGAACTATGGCTACACCTTC.

The chain links TRBV11-2 to TRBJ2-3, with 9 bases identical to TRBD2. Germline V lookup: CDR1 SGHAT, CDR2 FQNNGV. After removal of 0 bases from V and 6 bases from J, the junction contained 7 bases not matched to a gene. The CDR3 extends over 16 amino acids. The DNA for the CDR3 is TGTGCCAGCAGCTTAGAAGGGGCGGGAGGGCCGGATACGCAGTATTTT. Its protein is CASSLEGAGGPDTQYF.

The chain couples TRBV11-2 to TRBJ2-3; D may be TRBD2 (5 bases). Germline loops: CDR1 SGHAT, CDR2 FQNNGV. The V and J ends lost 5 bases and 9 bases respectively, with 12 bases between them. The CDR3 sequence is 12 residues long. The CDR3 nucleotides read TGTGCCAGCAGCCTTTGGACTGGGACGCAGTATTTT. It yields the protein CASSLWTGTQYF.

As regards this clone: The same CDR3 arises from other DNA sequences in this sample as well. Here the CDR3 reads CASSPRGYNSYEQYV. The CDR3 DNA reads as TGTGCCAGCAGCCCTCGGGGCTACAACTCCTACGAGCAGTACGTC. The V call is TRBV28, the J call TRBJ2-7; the D gene could be TRBD1 or TRBD2 (5 bases each). This CDR3 is built from 15 residues. V lost 6 bases to trimming and J lost 0 bases, with 15 bases between them. Germline V gene sequence: CDR1 MDHEN, CDR2 SYDVKM.

This sequence joins TRBV5-6 and TRBJ1-1; D uncertain. Germline V gene sequence: CDR1 SGHDT, CDR2 YYEEEE. Trimming cost V 0 bases and J 6 bases, with 18 bases left between them. CDR3 length: 16 amino acids. The CDR3 DNA sequence: TGTGCCAGCAGCTTGGGGGAGTTCGGTGGGCTTGCTGAAGCTTTCTTT. As protein: CASSLGEFGGLAEAFF.

The genes are TRBV7-9 and TRBJ1-1; 9 nucleotides align to TRBD1. Germline CDR1 is SEHNR and CDR2 is FQNEAQ (reference sequence). This CDR3 is 14 amino acids long. Trimming at V came to 5 bases and at J to 6 bases, leaving 7 bases not matched to a gene. CDR3 region: CASSGRTGVPEAFF. The CDR3 nucleotides read TGTGCCAGCAGCGGAAGGACAGGGGTCCCTGAAGCTTTCTTT.

The chain joins TRBV18 to TRBJ1-1, with D possibly matching TRBD1 (6 bases). CDR1 and CDR2 (germline): KGHSH, LQKENI. Trimming cost V 5 bases and J 3 bases, with 16 bases left between them. This CDR3 has 15 residues. CDR3 bases: TGTGCCAGCTCATTCTCAGGGGTTCCTGACACTGAAGCTTTCTTT. It codes for CASSFSGVPDTEAFF.

This sequence joins TRBV2 and TRBJ1-5, with D uncertain. Germline values: CDR1 SNHLY, CDR2 FYNNEI. The CDR3 loop spans 14 amino acids. V was trimmed by 1 base and J by 4 bases, leaving 8 bases between them. The CDR3 DNA is TGTGCCAGCAGTGAAGGGATCGAGAATCAGCCCCAGCATTTT. Residues: CASSEGIENQPQHF.